This T cell receptor (beta chain) was identified during a study of breast tumors, draining lymph nodes, adjacent tissues. Whole-study findings and limits: Tumor T cell lymph node origin was a supported hypothesis, not proven. Tumor TCR diversity was below lymph nodes but above nontumor tissue. Luminal-like breast cancer showed significantly higher tumor–nontumor repertoire similarity than basal-like.

At least ten counts were recorded for this clonotype. Its antigen is currently unknown. Axillary draining lymph nodes of breast cancer patients supplied the node samples. TCRdb reprocessed the multiplex PCR reads with MiXCR, giving one entry per CDR3 protein. This sample carries around 130,000 distinct CDR3 sequences, just under 20% of them seen once, and the ten largest clones take around 3.5%. The sample comprised axillary lymph node tissue. This TCR came from a female donor with breast cancer. Some clones in this sample may be carry-over from other donors' samples.

The CDR3 loop reads CASSLAGVNNEQFF. The CDR3 nucleotides read TGTGCCAGCAGCTTAGCGGGAGTGAACAATGAGCAGTTCTTC. The rearrangement links TRBV7-9 to TRBJ2-1, with D maybe TRBD2 (5 bases). Trimming took off 0 bases at V and 5 bases at J, with 8 bases between the two ends. The CDR3 loop spans 14 amino acids. Per the germline V gene, CDR1 is SEHNR and CDR2 is FQNEAQ (reference sequence).